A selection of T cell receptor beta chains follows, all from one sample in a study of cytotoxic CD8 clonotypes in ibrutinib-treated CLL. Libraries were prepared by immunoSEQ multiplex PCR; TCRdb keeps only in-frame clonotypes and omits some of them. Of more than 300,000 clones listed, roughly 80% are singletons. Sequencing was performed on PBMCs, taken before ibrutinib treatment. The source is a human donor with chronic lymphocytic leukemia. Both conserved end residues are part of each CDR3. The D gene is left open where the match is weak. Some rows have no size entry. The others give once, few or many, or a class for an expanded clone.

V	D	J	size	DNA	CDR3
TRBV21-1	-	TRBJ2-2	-	TGTGCCAGCAGGAAACTCGCGAACACCGGGGAGCTGTTTTTT	CASRKLANTGELFF
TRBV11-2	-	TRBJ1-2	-	TGTGCCAGCAGCTTAGGGGTGGGAGGCTATGGCTACACCTTC	CASSLGVGGYGYTF
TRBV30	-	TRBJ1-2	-	TGTGCCTGGAATGGCCGGCTCTTCTATGGCTACACCTTC	CAWNGRLFYGYTF
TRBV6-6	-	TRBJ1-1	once	TGTGCCAGCATCCTTCATCTGAACACTGAAGCTTTCTTT	CASILHLNTEAFF
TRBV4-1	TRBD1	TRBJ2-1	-	TGCGCCAGCAGCTCCAGGACAGGGGTCTACAATGAGCAGTTCTTC	CASSSRTGVYNEQFF
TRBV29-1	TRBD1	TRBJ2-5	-	TGCAGCGTTACCGGGACAGCATTCGGAGAGACCCAGTACTTC	CSVTGTAFGETQYF
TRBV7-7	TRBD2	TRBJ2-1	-	TGTGCCAGCAGCCCAGGACTAGAGGATGAGCAGTTCTTC	CASSPGLEDEQFF
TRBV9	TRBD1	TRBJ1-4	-	TGTGCCAGCAGCGCCCTAGACAGGGTTCCCAATGAAAAACTGTTTTTT	CASSALDRVPNEKLFF
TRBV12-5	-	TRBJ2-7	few	TGTGCTAGTGGGCCCAGGGACGCCTACGAGCAGTACTTC	CASGPRDAYEQYF
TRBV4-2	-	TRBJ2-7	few	TGTGCCAGCAGCCAGGTCATACAAAGCGGGTCCCCCGGCGAGCAGTACTTC	CASSQVIQSGSPGEQYF
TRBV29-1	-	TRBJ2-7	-	TGCAGCGTTGACAGGGGGGGAGGCGAGCAGTACTTC	CSVDRGGGEQYF
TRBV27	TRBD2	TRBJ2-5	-	TGTGCCAGCAGTTTAGCCCGGACTAGCGGGAGTGGGTACCAAGAGACCCAGTACTTC	CASSLARTSGSGYQETQYF
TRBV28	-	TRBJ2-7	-	TGTGCCAGCAGTTTTAACTTAGGACACTTAGGATCCTACGAGCAGTACTTC	CASSFNLGHLGSYEQYF
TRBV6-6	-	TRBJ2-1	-	TGTGCCAGCAGTTACTCGAGTTCCGAATACAATGAGCAGTTCTTC	CASSYSSSEYNEQFF
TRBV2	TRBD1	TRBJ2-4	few	TGTGCCAGCAGAGGGACAGGGAGAAACATTCAGTACTTC	CASRGTGRNIQYF
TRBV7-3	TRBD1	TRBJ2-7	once	TGTGCCAGCAGCTTAGATGGGACAGGGGGCTACCACGAGCAGTACTTC	CASSLDGTGGYHEQYF
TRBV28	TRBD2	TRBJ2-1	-	TGTGCCAGCAGTTTGTTGGTAGCGGGAGGGTTAAACAATGAGCAGTTCTTC	CASSLLVAGGLNNEQFF
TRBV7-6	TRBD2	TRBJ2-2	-	TGTGCCAGCAGCTTAGGGGGAGGGACCACGAACACCGGGGAGCTGTTTTTT	CASSLGGGTTNTGELFF
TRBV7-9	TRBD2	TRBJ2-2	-	TGTGCCAGCAGCCCCGTAGCGGGAGGCCGGGCCGGGGAGCTGTTTTTT	CASSPVAGGRAGELFF
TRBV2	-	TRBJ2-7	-	TGTGCCAGCAGTGATCCTACGGCCTACGAGCAGTACTTC	CASSDPTAYEQYF
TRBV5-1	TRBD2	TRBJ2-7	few	TGCGCCAGCAGCCCAGGGACTAGCGGGACGTACTTC	CASSPGTSGTYF
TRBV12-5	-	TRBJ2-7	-	TGTGCTAGTGGTTTGGTTGGGGGCTCGAGCTCCTACGAGCAGTACTTC	CASGLVGGSSSYEQYF